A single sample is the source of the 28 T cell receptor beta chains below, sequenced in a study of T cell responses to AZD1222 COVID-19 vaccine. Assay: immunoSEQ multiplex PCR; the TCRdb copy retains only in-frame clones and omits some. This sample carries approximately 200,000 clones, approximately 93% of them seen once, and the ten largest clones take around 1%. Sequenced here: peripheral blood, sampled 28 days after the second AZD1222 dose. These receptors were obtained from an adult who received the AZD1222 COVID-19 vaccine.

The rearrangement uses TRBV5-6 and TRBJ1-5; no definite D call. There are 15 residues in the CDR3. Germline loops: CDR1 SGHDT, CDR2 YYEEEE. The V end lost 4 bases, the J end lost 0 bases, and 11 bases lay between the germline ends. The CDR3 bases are TGTGCCAGCAGCCCTTTTCTTTATAGCAATCAGCCCCAGCATTTT. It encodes CASSPFLYSNQPQHF.

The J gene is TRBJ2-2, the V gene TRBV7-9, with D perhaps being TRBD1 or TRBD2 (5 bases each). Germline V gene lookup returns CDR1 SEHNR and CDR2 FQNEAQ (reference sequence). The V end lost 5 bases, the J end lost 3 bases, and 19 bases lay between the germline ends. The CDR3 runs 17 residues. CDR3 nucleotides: TGTGCCAGCAGCATCTACTCAGGGAGCTTACACACCGGGGAGCTGTTTTTT. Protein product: CASSIYSGSLHTGELFF. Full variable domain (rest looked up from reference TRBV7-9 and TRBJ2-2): DTGVSQNPRHKITKRGQNVTFRCDPISEHNRLYWYRQTLGQGPEFLTYFQNEAQLEKSRLLSDRFSAERPKGSFSTLEIQRTEQGDSAMYLCASSIYSGSLHTGELFFGEGSRLTVL.

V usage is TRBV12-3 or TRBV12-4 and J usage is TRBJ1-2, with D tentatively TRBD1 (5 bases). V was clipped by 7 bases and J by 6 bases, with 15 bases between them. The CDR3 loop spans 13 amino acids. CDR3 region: CASTKGTFDGYTF. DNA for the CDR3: TGTGCCAGCACTAAAGGGACCTTCGATGGCTACACCTTC.

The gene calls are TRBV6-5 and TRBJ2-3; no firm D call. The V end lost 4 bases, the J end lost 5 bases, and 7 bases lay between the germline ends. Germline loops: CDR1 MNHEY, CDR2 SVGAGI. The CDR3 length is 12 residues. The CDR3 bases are TGTGCCAGCAGTTTCCGAGGAGATACGCAGTATTTT. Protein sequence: CASSFRGDTQYF.

CDR3 residues: CSVQGADTIYF. CDR3 DNA sequence: TGCAGCGTTCAGGGGGCCGACACCATATATTTT. This chain joins TRBV29-1 and TRBJ1-3; TRBD1 matches at 8 bases. CDR3 length: 11 amino acids. Germline V gene lookup returns CDR1 SQVTM and CDR2 ANQGSEA. V was clipped by 5 bases and J by 8 bases; unmatched bases: 2.

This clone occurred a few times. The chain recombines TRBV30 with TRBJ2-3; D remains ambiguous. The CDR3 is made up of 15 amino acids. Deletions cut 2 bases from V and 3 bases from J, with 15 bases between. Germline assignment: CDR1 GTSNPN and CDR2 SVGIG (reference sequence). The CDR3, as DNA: TGTGCCTGGAGTTTGGGCGGCCACCTGACAGATACGCAGTATTTT. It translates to CAWSLGGHLTDTQYF. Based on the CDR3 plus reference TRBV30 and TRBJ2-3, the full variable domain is SQTIHQWPATLVQPVGSPLSLECTVEGTSNPNLYWYRQAAGRGLQLLFYSVGIGQISSEVPQNLSASRPQDRQFILSSKKLLLSDSGFYLCAWSLGGHLTDTQYFGPGTRLTVL.

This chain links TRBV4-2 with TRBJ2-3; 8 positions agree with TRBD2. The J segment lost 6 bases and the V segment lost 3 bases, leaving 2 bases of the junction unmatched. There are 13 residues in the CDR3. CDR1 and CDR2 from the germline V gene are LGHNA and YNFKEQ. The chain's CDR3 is CASSQGLGDTQYF. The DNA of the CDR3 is TGTGCCAGCAGCCAGGGACTAGGGGATACGCAGTATTTT.

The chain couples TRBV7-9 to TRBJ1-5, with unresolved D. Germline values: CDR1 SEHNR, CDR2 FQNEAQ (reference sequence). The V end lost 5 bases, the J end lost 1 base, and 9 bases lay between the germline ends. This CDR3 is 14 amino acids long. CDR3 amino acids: CASSPPSSNQPQHF. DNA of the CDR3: TGTGCCAGCAGCCCACCCTCGAGCAATCAGCCCCAGCATTTT.

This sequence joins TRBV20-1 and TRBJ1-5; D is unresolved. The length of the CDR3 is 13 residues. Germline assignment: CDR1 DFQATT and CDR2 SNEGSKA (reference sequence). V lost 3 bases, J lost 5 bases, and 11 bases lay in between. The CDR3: CSASWSGDQPQHF. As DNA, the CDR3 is TGCAGTGCTAGTTGGAGCGGGGATCAGCCCCAGCATTTT.

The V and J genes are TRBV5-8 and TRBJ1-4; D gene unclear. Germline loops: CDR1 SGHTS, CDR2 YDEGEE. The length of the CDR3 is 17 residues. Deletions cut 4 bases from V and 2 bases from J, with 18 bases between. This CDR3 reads CASSDRTGSTTNEKLFF. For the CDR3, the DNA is TGTGCCAGCAGCGATCGGACGGGTTCAACCACTAATGAAAAACTGTTTTTT.

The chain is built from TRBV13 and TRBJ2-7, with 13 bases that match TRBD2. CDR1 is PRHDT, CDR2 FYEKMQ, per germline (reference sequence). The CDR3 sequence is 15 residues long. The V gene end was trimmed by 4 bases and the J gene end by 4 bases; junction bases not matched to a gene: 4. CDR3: CASSWTSGGTYEQYF. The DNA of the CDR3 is TGTGCCAGCAGCTGGACTAGCGGGGGAACGTACGAGCAGTACTTC.

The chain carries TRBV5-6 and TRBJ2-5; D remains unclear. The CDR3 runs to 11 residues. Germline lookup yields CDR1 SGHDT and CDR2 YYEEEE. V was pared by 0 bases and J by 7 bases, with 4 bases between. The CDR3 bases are TGTGCCAGCAGCTTGGATTTGACCCAGTACTTC. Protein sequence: CASSLDLTQYF.

The CDR3 DNA follows: TGTGCCAGCAGTCCTCGGGACAGGGGGATCAACACCGGGGAGCTGTTTTTT. It specifies CASSPRDRGINTGELFF. V and J are TRBV28 and TRBJ2-2; 11 bases map to TRBD1. CDR1 is MDHEN and CDR2 is SYDVKM in the germline V gene. V was clipped by 5 bases and J by 2 bases; unmatched bases: 7. The CDR3 runs 17 residues.

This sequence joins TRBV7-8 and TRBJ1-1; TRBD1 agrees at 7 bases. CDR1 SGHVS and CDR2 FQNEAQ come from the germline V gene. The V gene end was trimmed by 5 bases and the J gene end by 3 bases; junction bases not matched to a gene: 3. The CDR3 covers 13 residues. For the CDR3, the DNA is TGTGCCAGCAGCCGCGACAGGGACACTGAAGCTTTCTTT. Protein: CASSRDRDTEAFF.

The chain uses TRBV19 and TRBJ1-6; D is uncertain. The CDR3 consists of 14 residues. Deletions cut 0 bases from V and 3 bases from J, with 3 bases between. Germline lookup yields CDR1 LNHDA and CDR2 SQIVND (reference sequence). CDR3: CASSIEHYNSPLHF. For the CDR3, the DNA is TGTGCCAGTAGTATAGAACACTATAATTCACCCCTCCACTTT.

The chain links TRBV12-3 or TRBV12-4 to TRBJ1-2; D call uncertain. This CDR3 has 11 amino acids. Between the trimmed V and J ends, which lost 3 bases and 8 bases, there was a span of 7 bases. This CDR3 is CASSFLRGYTF. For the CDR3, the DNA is TGTGCCAGCAGTTTTTTGAGGGGCTACACCTTC.

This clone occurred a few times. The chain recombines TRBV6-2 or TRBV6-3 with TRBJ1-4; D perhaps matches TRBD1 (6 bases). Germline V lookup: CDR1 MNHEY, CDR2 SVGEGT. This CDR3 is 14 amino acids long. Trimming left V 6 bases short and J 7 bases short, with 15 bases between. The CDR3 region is CASSYPGQSEKLFF. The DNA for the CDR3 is TGTGCCAGCAGCTATCCGGGACAAAGTGAAAAACTGTTTTTT.

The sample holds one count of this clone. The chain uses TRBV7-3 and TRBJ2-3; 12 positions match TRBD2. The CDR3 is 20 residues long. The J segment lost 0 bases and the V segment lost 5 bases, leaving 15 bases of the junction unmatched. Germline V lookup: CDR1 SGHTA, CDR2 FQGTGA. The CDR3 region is CASSARGLTSGGFSTDTQYF. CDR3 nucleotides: TGTGCCAGCAGCGCCCGGGGACTGACTAGCGGGGGATTTAGCACAGATACGCAGTATTTT.

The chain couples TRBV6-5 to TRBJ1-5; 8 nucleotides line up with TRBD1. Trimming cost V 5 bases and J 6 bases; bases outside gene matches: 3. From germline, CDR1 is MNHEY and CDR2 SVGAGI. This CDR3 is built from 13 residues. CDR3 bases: TGTGCCAGCAGTCAGGGGGCCGGTCAGCCCCAGCATTTT. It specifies CASSQGAGQPQHF.

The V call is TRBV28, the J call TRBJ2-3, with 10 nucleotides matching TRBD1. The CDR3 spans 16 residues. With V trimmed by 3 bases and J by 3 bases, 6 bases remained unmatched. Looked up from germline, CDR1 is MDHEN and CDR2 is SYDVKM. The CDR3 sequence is CASSLAGTGATDTQYF. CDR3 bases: TGTGCCAGCAGTTTGGCCGGGACAGGGGCGACAGATACGCAGTATTTT.

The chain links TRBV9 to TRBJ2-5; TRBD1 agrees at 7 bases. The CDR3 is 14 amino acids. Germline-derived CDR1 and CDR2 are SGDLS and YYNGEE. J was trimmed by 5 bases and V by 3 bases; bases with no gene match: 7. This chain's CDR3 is CASSARTGGETQYF. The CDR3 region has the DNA TGTGCCAGCAGCGCACGGACAGGAGGCGAGACCCAGTACTTC.

The CDR3 DNA is TGTGCCAGCAGCTCCGCCAGGGGGAGGTTGGGTGAAGCTTTCTTT. Translated: CASSSARGRLGEAFF. This rearrangement joins TRBV13 to TRBJ1-1, with 7 bases lining up with TRBD1. Germline CDR1 reads PRHDT; CDR2 reads FYEKMQ (reference sequence). The CDR3 contains 15 residues. Trimming took 4 bases from V and 7 from J; bases not matched to a gene: 12.

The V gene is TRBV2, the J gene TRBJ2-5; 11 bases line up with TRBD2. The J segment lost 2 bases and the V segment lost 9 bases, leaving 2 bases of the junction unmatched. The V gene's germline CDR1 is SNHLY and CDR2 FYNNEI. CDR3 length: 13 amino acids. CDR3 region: CARRLAGQETQYF. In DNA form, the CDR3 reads TGTGCCAGGAGACTAGCGGGGCAAGAGACCCAGTACTTC.

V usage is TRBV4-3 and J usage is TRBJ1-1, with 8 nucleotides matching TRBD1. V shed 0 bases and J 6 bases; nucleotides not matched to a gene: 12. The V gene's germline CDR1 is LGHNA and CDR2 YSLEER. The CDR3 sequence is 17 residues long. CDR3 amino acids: CASSQDLGAGGRAEAFF. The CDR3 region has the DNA TGCGCCAGCAGCCAAGACCTGGGAGCAGGGGGCAGGGCTGAAGCTTTCTTT.

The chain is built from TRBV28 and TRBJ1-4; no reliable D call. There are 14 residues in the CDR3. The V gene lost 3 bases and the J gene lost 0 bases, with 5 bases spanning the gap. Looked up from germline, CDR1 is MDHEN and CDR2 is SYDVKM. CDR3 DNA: TGTGCCAGCAGTTTGGGTTCAACTAATGAAAAACTGTTTTTT. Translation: CASSLGSTNEKLFF.

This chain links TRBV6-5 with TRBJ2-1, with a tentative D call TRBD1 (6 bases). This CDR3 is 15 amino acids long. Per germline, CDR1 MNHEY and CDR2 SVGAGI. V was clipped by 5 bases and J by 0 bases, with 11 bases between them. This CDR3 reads CASSPGVSSYNEQFF. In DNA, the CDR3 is TGTGCCAGCAGTCCAGGGGTTAGCTCCTACAATGAGCAGTTCTTC.

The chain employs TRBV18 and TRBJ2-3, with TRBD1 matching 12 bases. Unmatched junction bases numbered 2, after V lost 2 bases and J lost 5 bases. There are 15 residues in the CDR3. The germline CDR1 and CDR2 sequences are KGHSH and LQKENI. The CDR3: CASSPGDRGRDTQYF. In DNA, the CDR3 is TGTGCCAGCTCACCAGGGGACAGGGGGCGAGATACGCAGTATTTT.

Written as DNA, the CDR3 is TGTGCCAGCAGTCAAAACAACCGACAGCCCCAGCATTTT. Protein product: CASSQNNRQPQHF. The chain employs TRBV27 and TRBJ1-5; D not resolved. The CDR3 totals 13 residues. Germline V gives CDR1 MNHEY, CDR2 SMNVEV (reference sequence). With 5 bases removed from V and 7 bases from J, the gap between germline ends came to 12 bases.